This is a list of T cell receptor beta chains from one sample in a study of cytomegalovirus exposure and HLA in healthy donors. Clones were sequenced by immunoSEQ multiplex PCR, and TCRdb holds only the in-frame ones, with some missing. The data contain fewer than 130,000 clones, around 85% of them singletons. The material sequenced was PBMCs. These receptors were taken from a man aged 25-45 years in good health and CMV-seropositive. CDR3s leave out the opening cysteine and the closing phenylalanine or tryptophan. The D gene is left open where the match is weak.

j_call: TRBJ1-2
d_call: NA
v_call: TRBV14
cdr3_aa: ASSQLQGTNYGYT

j_call: TRBJ2-5
d_call: TRBD1
v_call: TRBV18
cdr3_aa: ASSPWTGRETQY

j_call: TRBJ1-4
d_call: TRBD1
v_call: TRBV4-1
cdr3_aa: ASSPRGATNEKLF

j_call: TRBJ1-5
d_call: TRBD1
v_call: TRBV6-6
cdr3_aa: ASSVRDRVSNQPQH

j_call: TRBJ1-2
d_call: TRBD1
v_call: TRBV7-9
cdr3_aa: ASSSGQGNGYT

j_call: TRBJ1-4
d_call: TRBD1
v_call: TRBV30
cdr3_aa: ACSHGTGSKPNEKLF

j_call: TRBJ1-6
d_call: TRBD1
v_call: TRBV19
cdr3_aa: ASGTGGAGSPLH

j_call: TRBJ1-2
d_call: TRBD1
v_call: TRBV9
cdr3_aa: ASSPGDSSVPNYGYT

j_call: TRBJ2-7
d_call: NA
v_call: TRBV7-8
cdr3_aa: ASSLGGTVNEQY

j_call: TRBJ1-6
d_call: NA
v_call: TRBV27
cdr3_aa: ASSFAGDNSPLH

j_call: TRBJ1-1
d_call: NA
v_call: TRBV27
cdr3_aa: ASSFAGGRNTEAF

j_call: TRBJ1-2
d_call: TRBD1
v_call: TRBV27
cdr3_aa: ASSLAGGNGYT

j_call: TRBJ2-7
d_call: NA
v_call: TRBV5-1
cdr3_aa: ASSLRAGAYEQY

j_call: TRBJ2-7
d_call: NA
v_call: TRBV11-3
cdr3_aa: ASSLGGRSSYEQY

j_call: TRBJ2-1
d_call: NA
v_call: TRBV7-2
cdr3_aa: ASSLDASEGNEQF

j_call: TRBJ1-2
d_call: TRBD1
v_call: TRBV9
cdr3_aa: ASSPGTGGNYGYT

j_call: TRBJ1-2
d_call: TRBD1
v_call: TRBV19
cdr3_aa: ASSIPGQLGFYGYT

j_call: TRBJ2-7
d_call: TRBD1
v_call: TRBV6-6
cdr3_aa: ASSSYRGTHEQY

j_call: TRBJ2-3
d_call: NA
v_call: TRBV5-6
cdr3_aa: ASSYASVDTQY

j_call: NA
d_call: NA
v_call: TRBV6-6
cdr3_aa: ASSYTPGDYEQY

j_call: TRBJ2-7
d_call: NA
v_call: TRBV25-1
cdr3_aa: ASSAGYEQY

j_call: TRBJ2-3
d_call: NA
v_call: TRBV27
cdr3_aa: ASSLRGANTDTQY

j_call: TRBJ2-1
d_call: NA
v_call: TRBV7-2
cdr3_aa: ASSWSSYNEQF

j_call: TRBJ2-3
d_call: NA
v_call: TRBV29-1
cdr3_aa: SVEDVVDTQY

j_call: TRBJ1-2
d_call: NA
v_call: TRBV5-6
cdr3_aa: ASSKPPVGYT

j_call: TRBJ1-1
d_call: NA
v_call: TRBV12-5
cdr3_aa: ASGQTVNTEAF

j_call: TRBJ1-3
d_call: NA
v_call: TRBV12-2
cdr3_aa: ASRLAGHYVAGNTIY

j_call: TRBJ1-2
d_call: TRBD1
v_call: TRBV4-1
cdr3_aa: ASSQDDREEGYT

j_call: TRBJ2-3
d_call: NA
v_call: TRBV30
cdr3_aa: AWSVLRRGYTDTQY

j_call: TRBJ1-6
d_call: TRBD1
v_call: TRBV6-5
cdr3_aa: ASRRDRDSPLH

j_call: TRBJ2-7
d_call: NA
v_call: TRBV7-9
cdr3_aa: ASSESMVAGEQY

j_call: TRBJ2-2
d_call: TRBD2
v_call: TRBV6-1
cdr3_aa: ASSELAGAGELF

j_call: TRBJ2-3
d_call: TRBD2
v_call: TRBV27
cdr3_aa: ASSFAGVTDTQY

j_call: TRBJ2-2
d_call: TRBD2
v_call: TRBV2
cdr3_aa: ASSEGLAGATGELF

j_call: TRBJ2-1
d_call: TRBD1
v_call: TRBV27
cdr3_aa: ASSLTGTGWNEQF

j_call: TRBJ2-7
d_call: TRBD2
v_call: TRBV7-2
cdr3_aa: ASSEGLAGLYEQY

j_call: TRBJ2-5
d_call: NA
v_call: TRBV6-1
cdr3_aa: ASSEGRGALKETQY

j_call: TRBJ1-5
d_call: NA
v_call: TRBV25-1
cdr3_aa: ASGGAGQH

j_call: TRBJ2-7
d_call: TRBD2
v_call: TRBV11-2
cdr3_aa: ASSLFPSGATLIYEQY

j_call: TRBJ2-7
d_call: NA
v_call: TRBV14
cdr3_aa: ASSRITGYEQY

j_call: TRBJ2-1
d_call: TRBD2
v_call: TRBV7-2
cdr3_aa: ASSPGGFEQF

j_call: TRBJ1-4
d_call: NA
v_call: TRBV4-3
cdr3_aa: ASSQIYGYNEKLF

j_call: TRBJ1-4
d_call: NA
v_call: TRBV4-3
cdr3_aa: ASSQDAGARSEKLF

j_call: TRBJ2-7
d_call: NA
v_call: TRBV4-2
cdr3_aa: ASRRLGSSYEQY

j_call: TRBJ1-2
d_call: NA
v_call: TRBV5-5
cdr3_aa: ASSLSDGGGYT

j_call: TRBJ2-3
d_call: NA
v_call: TRBV4-2
cdr3_aa: ASSQVVRTSTDTQY

j_call: TRBJ1-2
d_call: NA
v_call: TRBV4-2
cdr3_aa: ASSRTYHGSTGRDGYT

j_call: TRBJ1-1
d_call: NA
v_call: TRBV13
cdr3_aa: ASTLWGIRNTEAF

j_call: TRBJ2-7
d_call: TRBD1
v_call: TRBV25-1
cdr3_aa: ASSGPSGQGYPSEQY

j_call: TRBJ1-5
d_call: NA
v_call: TRBV27
cdr3_aa: ASSLWGGQPQH

j_call: TRBJ2-7
d_call: NA
v_call: TRBV21-1
cdr3_aa: ASSPKPGQGSDEQY

j_call: TRBJ2-3
d_call: NA
v_call: TRBV7-9
cdr3_aa: ASSLGGPHTDTQY

j_call: TRBJ1-6
d_call: TRBD1
v_call: TRBV9
cdr3_aa: ASRGQGVNSPLH

j_call: TRBJ1-5
d_call: NA
v_call: TRBV29-1
cdr3_aa: SVGNTGRPQH

j_call: TRBJ1-2
d_call: TRBD1
v_call: TRBV7-2
cdr3_aa: ASSLGGTGVDYGYT